This record looks at one T cell receptor (beta chain) sequence and its context. What it binds is not known. V was cut by 3 bases and J by 5 bases, with 19 bases left in between. Germline lookup yields CDR1 SEHNR and CDR2 FQNEAQ (reference sequence). The CDR3 runs 16 residues. Sequencing libraries made from TCR beta cDNA carried unique molecular identifiers. TCRdb re-called the PCR reads with MiXCR, one entry per CDR3 protein. Of roughly 620,000 distinct CDR3 sequences listed, 44% are singletons. This entry belongs to a study of post-analysis software for immune sequencing data. Overall study results and limits: Controls had lower frequencies than patients of about 5 TRBV segments, which included TRBV5-6, TRBV5-1 and TRBV20-1. Normalized Chao1 diversity was significantly lower in multiple sclerosis patients than in controls.

Sequences were obtained from blood. The receptor comes from a girl under 18 with multiple sclerosis. The chain links TRBV7-9 to TRBJ1-2; possibly TRBD1 for D (5 bases). This CDR3 reads CASSFGAGGDEYGYTF. The CDR3, as DNA: TGTGCCAGCAGCTTCGGGGCGGGCGGGGACGAGTATGGCTACACCTTC.